This TCR beta chain was identified during a study of shared clonotypes between healthy human individuals (dated by TCRdb to the early 2020s). A note on the overall study: The cohort comprised two women and a few men aged 18 to 49 years. For each donor, CD4 naive and CD4 memory were each run on three plates, CD8 naive on two plates, and CD8 memory on one plate. To estimate repertoire size and how much clonotypes are shared between individuals, the study performed deep sequencing of blood TCR repertoires from about 5 healthy adults. Different laboratories and diverse techniques were used to prepare libraries and sequence TCR repertoires, to increase sequencing depth and limit assay-specific biases. Leukapheresis yielded between about 0.85 and 10 billion PBMCs per donor.

Overall study results and their limits: Pairwise subsampling led to the expectation that sequencing depth would affect the degree of clonotype sharing among donors. Rarefaction of sorted-subset datasets indicated incomplete sequencing despite the large sequencing depth. Naive subsets generally had larger estimated clonotype richness than memory subsets did. Compared with non-shared clonotypes, the clonotypes found in all four sorted-subset donors had higher generation probabilities. Sampling was limited to blood, and TCR repertoires in tissue likely differ from TCR repertoires in blood. The small number of donors limited the genetic and exposure-history diversity represented. Sharing across a few donors was observed for 5% to 6.5% of naive CD4, about 3.2% of naive CD8, 2% to 2.5% of memory CD4, and around 0.4% of memory CD8 clonotypes.

For the CD8 naive samples, CD45RO-negative cells were positively selected for CCR7, yielding a CD45RA+CCR7+ population from which TemRA cells were excluded. Donors were healthy HIV-negative adults with no recently reported acute infections or vaccinations. All donors were Caucasian adults living in Nashville, Tennessee, USA. Blood was collected by leukapheresis, and PBMCs were isolated by Ficoll-Histopaque density gradient centrifugation and then cryopreserved in liquid nitrogen vapor phase. Purity and quantity of every magnetically sorted T cell population were checked by analytical flow cytometry. Genomic DNA was isolated from each sorted fraction and quantified by UV absorbance on a Nanodrop 2000c. As for this clone: This clone's antigen is unknown. The record has no base qualities; no much larger clone is one base away.

According to the germline V gene, CDR1 reads SGHTA and CDR2 reads FQGNSA. Trimming removed 1 base from V and 4 bases from J, leaving 8 bases between the germline ends. Its CDR3 holds 14 amino acids, cysteine through phenylalanine. This entry keeps only the CDR3 DNA: 42 bases, framed from base 1. TCR CDR3 regions were amplified from genomic DNA by multiplex PCR using the deep immunoSEQ assay. Genomic DNA extracted from each cell subset was distributed evenly over all wells of several immunoSEQ 96-well plates, and each plate served as one replicate. For sorted subsets, 150 to 250 ng of genomic DNA, equivalent to 25,000 to 35,000 T cell genomes, went into each replicate PCR. Purified libraries were measured with a Qubit 3.0 fluorometer, size-checked on a Bioanalyzer 2100, and measured again with the KAPA Library Quantification kit. Every immunoSEQ 96-well plate was sequenced on a separate single-read 150-cycle Illumina NextSeq 550 flow cell. The study's own analysis went as follows. Because the immunoSEQ output held only junctional sequences and lacked quality scores, the filtering could not match the filtering applied to full-length reads. To assign V/J genes and CDR3, sequences were annotated using PyIR, a Python wrapper for IgBLAST v1.9, with IMGT germline references. Reads were filtered out if the reads had weak V/J assignments (E-value above 1e-6), no CDR3, stop codons, out-of-frame junctions, or ambiguous translated residues. V3J clonotypes were defined by identical inferred V gene, J gene, and CDR3 amino acid sequence. The percentage overlap between two repertoires was calculated by dividing the number of shared unique clonotypes by the size of the smaller repertoire. Repertoire richness was assessed with RTK rarefaction, the Chao1 estimator, and Recon v2.1 estimates of unobserved clonotypes. Generation probabilities were computed with OLGA for all TCRbeta clonotypes obtained by the gDNA method from several donors. The table was pulled from immuneACCESS by TCRdb, which kept in-frame rearrangements only. Such tables lose some clones; where checked, under half of the loss comes from unresolved V genes, and the rest has no known cause. The V and J calls and clone size are taken from that table; D and trimming were inferred from the DNA. This sample has under 1 million clones in its table, and 90% to 97% of those were observed once. The ten largest account for 0.2% to 0.25% of the sample.

The specimen was naive CD8+ T cells sorted from blood. The intended sense of this specimen's cell subset or site label: CD45RA+CCR7+. The chain couples TRBV7-2 to TRBJ2-1; no D gene is confidently identified. The sequence came from a man aged 30 to 45 in good health. The sequenced DNA: TGTGCCAGCAGCTTAGAAGAGATTTACAATGAGCAGTTCTTC. This gives the protein CASSLEEIYNEQFF.